The source of this T cell receptor (beta chain) is a study of cytotoxic CD8 clonotypes in ibrutinib-treated CLL. Per germline, CDR1 SGHNT and CDR2 YENEEA. V was pared by 6 bases and J by 2 bases, with 10 bases of the junction left unmatched. This CDR3 spans 15 amino acids. TCRdb's copy holds only in-frame clones and misses some; the assay was immunoSEQ multiplex PCR. The table includes about 50,000 clones, approximately 53% detected once. The rearrangement joins TRBV11-3 to TRBJ2-7; TRBD1 agrees at 7 bases. This material consisted of PBMCs, taken after 12 months of ibrutinib treatment. This receptor was taken from a human donor with chronic lymphocytic leukemia. CDR3 bases: TGTGCCAGCAGTTCAGGGGGTCCGAACCCCTACGAGCAGTACTTC. Translating gives CASSSGGPNPYEQYF. Filled out from reference TRBV11-3 and TRBJ2-7, the complete variable domain reads EAGVVQSPRYKIIEKKQPVAFWCNPISGHNTLYWYLQNLGQGPELLIRYENEEAVDDSQLPKDRFSAERLKGVDSTLKIQPAELGDSAVYLCASSSGGPNPYEQYFGPGTRLTVT.